This TCR beta chain emerged from a study of OX40 agonist ivuxolimab in advanced cancers. On the study more broadly: Males comprised around 78% of the group, whose mean age was approximately 60 years (range roughly 20 to 85).

V gave up 1 base and J gave up 4 bases, with 8 bases separating them. Per the germline V gene, CDR1 is MNHEY and CDR2 is SMNVEV (reference sequence). This CDR3 is built from 14 residues. Using immunoSEQ multiplex PCR, the repertoire was profiled, and TCRdb retains in-frame clones only, with some absent. Of tens of thousands of clones in the sample, 70% to 90% were seen once. This receptor was identified in an adult with an advanced solid tumor such as melanoma, head and neck, liver or kidney cancer. This chain connects TRBV27 to TRBJ1-5, with D perhaps TRBD1 (5 bases). The sample was CD4+ or CD8+ T cells sorted from blood, taken in a trial of the OX40 agonist ivuxolimab. The CDR3 DNA sequence: TGTGCCAGCAGTTTATGGGGGGGGAATCAGCCCCAGCATTTT. This translates into CASSLWGGNQPQHF.